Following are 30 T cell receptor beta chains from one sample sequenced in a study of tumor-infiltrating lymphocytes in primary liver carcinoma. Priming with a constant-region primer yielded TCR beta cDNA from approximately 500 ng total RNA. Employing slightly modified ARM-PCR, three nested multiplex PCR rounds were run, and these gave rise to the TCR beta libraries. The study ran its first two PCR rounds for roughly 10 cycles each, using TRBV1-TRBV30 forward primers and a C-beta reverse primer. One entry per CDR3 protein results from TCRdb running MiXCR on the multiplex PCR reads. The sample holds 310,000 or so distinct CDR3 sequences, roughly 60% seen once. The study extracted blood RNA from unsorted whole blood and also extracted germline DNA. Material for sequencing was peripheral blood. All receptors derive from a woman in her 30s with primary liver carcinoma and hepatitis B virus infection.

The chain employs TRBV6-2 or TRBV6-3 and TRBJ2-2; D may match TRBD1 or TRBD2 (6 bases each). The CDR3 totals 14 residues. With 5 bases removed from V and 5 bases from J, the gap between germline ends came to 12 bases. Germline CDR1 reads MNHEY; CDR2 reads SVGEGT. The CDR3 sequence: CASSTGGRTGELFF. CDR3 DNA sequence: TGTGCCAGCAGTACCGGGGGCCGTACCGGGGAGCTGTTTTTT.

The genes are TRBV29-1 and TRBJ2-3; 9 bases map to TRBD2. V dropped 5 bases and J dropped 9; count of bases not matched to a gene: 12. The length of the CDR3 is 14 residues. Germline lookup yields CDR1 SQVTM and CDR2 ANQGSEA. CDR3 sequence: CSVLAGVPGSTQYF. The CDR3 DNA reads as TGCAGCGTTTTAGCGGGAGTCCCTGGTTCGACGCAGTATTTT.

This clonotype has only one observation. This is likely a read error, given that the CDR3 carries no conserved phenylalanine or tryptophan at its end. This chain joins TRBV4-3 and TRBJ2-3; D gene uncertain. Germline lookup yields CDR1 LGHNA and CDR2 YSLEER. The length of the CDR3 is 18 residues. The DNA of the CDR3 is TGCGTCAGCAGCCAGTCGGTCTGGTTGGGTGATCCCGATGATACGCAGTATTGT. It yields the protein CVSSQSVWLGDPDDTQYC.

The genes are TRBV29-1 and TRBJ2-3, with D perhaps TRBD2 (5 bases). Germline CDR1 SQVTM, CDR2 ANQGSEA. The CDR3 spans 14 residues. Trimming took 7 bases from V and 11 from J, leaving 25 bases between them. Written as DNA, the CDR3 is TGCAGCGCCGTGCGCCTAGTCCGGGGAGATGTGCAGTATTTT. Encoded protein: CSAVRLVRGDVQYF.

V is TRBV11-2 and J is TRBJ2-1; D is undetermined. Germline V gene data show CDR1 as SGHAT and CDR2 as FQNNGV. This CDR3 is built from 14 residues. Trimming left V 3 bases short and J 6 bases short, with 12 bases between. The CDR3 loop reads CASSLVAETNEQFF. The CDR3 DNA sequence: TGTGCCAGCAGCTTGGTGGCGGAGACCAATGAGCAGTTCTTC. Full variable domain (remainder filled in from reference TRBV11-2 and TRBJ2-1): EAGVAQSPRYKIIEKRQSVAFWCNPISGHATLYWYQQILGQGPKLLIQFQNNGVVDDSQLPKDRFSAERLKGVDSTLKIQPAKLEDSAVYLCASSLVAETNEQFFGPGTRLTVL.

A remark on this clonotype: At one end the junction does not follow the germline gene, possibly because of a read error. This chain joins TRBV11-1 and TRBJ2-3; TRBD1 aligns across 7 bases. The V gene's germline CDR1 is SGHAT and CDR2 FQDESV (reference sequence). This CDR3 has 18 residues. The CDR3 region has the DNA TGTGCCAACAGCTTAGCGCTCATGACAGGGTGGCCCACAGATATGCAGTATTTT. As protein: CANSLALMTGWPTDMQYF.

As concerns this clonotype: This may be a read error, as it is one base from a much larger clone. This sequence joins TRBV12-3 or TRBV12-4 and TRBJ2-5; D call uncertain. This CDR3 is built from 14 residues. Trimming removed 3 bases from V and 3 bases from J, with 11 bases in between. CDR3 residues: CASSLSSREETQYF. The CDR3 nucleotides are TGTGCCAGCAGTTTGAGTAGTCGGGAAGAGACCCAGTACTTC.

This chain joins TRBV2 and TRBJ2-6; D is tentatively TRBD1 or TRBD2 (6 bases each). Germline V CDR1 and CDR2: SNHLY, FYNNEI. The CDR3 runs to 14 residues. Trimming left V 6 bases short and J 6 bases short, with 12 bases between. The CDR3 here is CASRDRGEANVLTF. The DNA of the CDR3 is TGTGCCAGCAGAGATAGGGGGGAGGCCAACGTCCTGACTTTC. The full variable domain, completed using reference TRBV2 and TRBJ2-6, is EPEVTQTPSHQVTQMGQEVILRCVPISNHLYFYWYRQILGQKVEFLVSFYNNEISEKSEIFDDQFSVERPDGSNFTLKIRSTKLEDSAMYFCASRDRGEANVLTFGAGSRLTVL.

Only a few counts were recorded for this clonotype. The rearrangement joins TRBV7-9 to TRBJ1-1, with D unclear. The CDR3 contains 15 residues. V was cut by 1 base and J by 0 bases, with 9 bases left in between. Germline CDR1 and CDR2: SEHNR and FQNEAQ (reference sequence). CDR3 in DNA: TGTGCCAGCAGCTTAGGATATGGTTTGAACACTGAAGCTTTCTTT. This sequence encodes CASSLGYGLNTEAFF.

CDR3 loop: CASSQSGLSPCNEQFF. CDR3 coding DNA: TGCGCCAGCAGCCAATCGGGACTTAGCCCCTGCAATGAGCAGTTCTTC. The V gene is TRBV4-3, the J gene TRBJ2-1; TRBD2 is a possible D gene (6 bases). CDR1 LGHNA and CDR2 YSLEER come from the germline V gene. This CDR3 comprises 16 residues. Trimming took 2 bases from V and 6 from J, leaving 17 bases between them.

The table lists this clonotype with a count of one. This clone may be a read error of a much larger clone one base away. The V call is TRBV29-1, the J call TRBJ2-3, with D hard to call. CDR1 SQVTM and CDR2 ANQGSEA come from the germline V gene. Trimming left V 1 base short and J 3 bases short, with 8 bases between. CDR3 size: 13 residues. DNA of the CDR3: TGCAGCGTTGAAGGGCCTAGAACAGATACGCAGTATTTT. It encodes CSVEGPRTDTQYF.

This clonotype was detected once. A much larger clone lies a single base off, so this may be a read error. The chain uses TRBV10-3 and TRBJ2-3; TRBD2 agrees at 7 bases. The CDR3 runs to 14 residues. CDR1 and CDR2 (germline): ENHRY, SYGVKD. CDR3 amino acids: CDISESGGQDTQYF. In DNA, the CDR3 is TGTGACATCAGTGAGTCGGGGGGTCAAGATACGCAGTATTTT.

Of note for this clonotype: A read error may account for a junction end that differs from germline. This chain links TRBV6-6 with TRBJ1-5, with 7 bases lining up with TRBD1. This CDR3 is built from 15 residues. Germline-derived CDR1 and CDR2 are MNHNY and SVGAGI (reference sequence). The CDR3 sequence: CAGSYRGGGNQPQHF. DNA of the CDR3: TGTGCCGGCAGTTACAGGGGAGGGGGTAATCAGCCCCAGCATTTT.

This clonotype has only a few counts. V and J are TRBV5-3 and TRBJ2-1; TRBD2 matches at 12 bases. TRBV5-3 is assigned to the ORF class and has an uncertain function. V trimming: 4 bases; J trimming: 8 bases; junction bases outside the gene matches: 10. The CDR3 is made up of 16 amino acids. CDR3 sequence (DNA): TGTGCCAGAAGCCAAACGACTAGCGGGAGTTTCTATGAGCAGTTCTTC. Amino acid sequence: CARSQTTSGSFYEQFF.

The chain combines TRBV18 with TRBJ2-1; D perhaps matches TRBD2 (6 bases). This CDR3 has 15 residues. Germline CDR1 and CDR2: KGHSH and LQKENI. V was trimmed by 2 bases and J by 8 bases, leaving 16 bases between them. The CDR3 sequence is CASSPKGLQVHEQFF. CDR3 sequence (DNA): TGTGCCAGCTCACCAAAGGGACTCCAGGTCCATGAGCAGTTCTTC.

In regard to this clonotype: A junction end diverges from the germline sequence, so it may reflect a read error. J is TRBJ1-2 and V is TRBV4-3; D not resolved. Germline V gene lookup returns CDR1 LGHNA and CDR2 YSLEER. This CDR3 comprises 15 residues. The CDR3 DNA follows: TGTGCCAGCAGACAAGAGATTCATGGTAACTATGGCTACACCTTC. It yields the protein CASRQEIHGNYGYTF.

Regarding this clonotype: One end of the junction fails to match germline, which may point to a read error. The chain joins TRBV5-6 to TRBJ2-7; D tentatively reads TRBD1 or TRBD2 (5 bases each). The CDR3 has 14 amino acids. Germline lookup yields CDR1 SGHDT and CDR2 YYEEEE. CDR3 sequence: CVSSPGRPTYEQYF. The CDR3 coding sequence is TGTGTCAGCAGCCCGGGACGGCCGACCTACGAGCAGTACTTC.

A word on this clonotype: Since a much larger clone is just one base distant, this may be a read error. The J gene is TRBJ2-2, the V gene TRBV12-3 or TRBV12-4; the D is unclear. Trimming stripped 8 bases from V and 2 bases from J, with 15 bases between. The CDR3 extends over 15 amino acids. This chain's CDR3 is CASPLGTLNTGELFF. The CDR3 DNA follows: TGTGCCAGCCCCCTCGGAACACTAAACACCGGGGAGCTGTTTTTT.

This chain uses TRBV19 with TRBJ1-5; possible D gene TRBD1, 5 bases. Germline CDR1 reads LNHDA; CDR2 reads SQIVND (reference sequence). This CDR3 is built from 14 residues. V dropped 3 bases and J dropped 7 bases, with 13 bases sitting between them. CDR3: CASSMRGQGQPQHF. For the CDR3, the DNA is TGTGCCAGTAGTATGAGGGGCCAAGGGCAGCCCCAGCATTTT.

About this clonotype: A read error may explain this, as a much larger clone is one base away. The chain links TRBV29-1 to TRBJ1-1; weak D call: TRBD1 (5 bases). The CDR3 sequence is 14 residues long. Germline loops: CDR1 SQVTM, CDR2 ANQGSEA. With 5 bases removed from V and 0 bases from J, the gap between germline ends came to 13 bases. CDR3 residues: CSVFPDKVNTEAFF. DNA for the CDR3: TGCAGCGTTTTCCCGGACAAGGTGAACACTGAAGCTTTCTTT.

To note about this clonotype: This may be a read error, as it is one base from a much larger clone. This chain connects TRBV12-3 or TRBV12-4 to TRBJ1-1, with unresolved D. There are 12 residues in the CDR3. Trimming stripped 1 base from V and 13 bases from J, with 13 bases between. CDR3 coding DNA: TGTGCCAGCAGTTTAGTGAGGGTGTCAGTTTTCTTT. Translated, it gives CASSLVRVSVFF.

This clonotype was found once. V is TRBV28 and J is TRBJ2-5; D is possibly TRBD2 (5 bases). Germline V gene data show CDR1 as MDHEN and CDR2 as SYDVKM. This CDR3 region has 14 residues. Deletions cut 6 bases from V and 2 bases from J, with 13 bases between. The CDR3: CASRLGLKQETQYF. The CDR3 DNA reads TGTGCCAGCAGGCTAGGACTGAAACAAGAGACCCAGTACTTC. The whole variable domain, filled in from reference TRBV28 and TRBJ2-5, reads DVKVTQSSRYLVKRTGEKVFLECVQDMDHENMFWYRQDPGLGLRLIYFSYDVKMKEKGDIPEGYSVSREKKERFSLILESASTNQTSMYLCASRLGLKQETQYFGPGTRLLVL.

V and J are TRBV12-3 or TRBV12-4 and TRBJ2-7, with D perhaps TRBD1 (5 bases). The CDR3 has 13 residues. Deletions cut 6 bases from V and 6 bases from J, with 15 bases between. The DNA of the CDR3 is TGTGCCAGCAGCACCAGGGAAGGGGTCGAGCAGTACTTC. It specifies CASSTREGVEQYF.

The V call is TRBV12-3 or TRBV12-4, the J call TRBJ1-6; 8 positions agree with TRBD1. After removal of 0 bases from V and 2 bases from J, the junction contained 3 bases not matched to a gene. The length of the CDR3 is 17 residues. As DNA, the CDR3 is TGTGCCAGCAGTTTAGCCCGACAGGGGACCTATAATTCACCCCTCCACTTT. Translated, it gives CASSLARQGTYNSPLHF.

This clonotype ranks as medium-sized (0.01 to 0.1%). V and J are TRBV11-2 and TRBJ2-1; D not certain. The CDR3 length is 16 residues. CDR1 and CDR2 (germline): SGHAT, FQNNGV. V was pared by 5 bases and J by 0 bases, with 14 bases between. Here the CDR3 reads CASSADPGSSYNEQFF. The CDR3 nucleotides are TGTGCCAGCAGCGCAGACCCGGGTAGCTCCTACAATGAGCAGTTCTTC.

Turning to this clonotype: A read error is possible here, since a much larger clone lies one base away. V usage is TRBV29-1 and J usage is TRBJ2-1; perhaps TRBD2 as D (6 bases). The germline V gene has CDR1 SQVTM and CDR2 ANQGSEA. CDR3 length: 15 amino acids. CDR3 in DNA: TGCGGCGTTGGGGGAGGAGTCGGCCTTTACAATGAGCAGTTCTTC. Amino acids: CGVGGGVGLYNEQFF.

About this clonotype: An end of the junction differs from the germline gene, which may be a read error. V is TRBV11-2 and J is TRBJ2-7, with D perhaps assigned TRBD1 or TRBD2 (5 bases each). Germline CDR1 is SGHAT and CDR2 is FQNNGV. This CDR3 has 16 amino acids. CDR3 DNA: TGTGCCAGGAGCTTAGATCGTCGGCAGGGTCGGGACGAGCAGTATTTC. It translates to CARSLDRRQGRDEQYF.

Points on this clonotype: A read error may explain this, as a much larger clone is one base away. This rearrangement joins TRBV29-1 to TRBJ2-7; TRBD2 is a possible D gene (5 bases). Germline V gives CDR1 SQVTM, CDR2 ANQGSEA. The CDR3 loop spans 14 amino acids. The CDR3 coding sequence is TGCAGCGCCGGAGCAAGATCGGCGGGCTACAAGCAGTACTTC. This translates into CSAGARSAGYKQYF.

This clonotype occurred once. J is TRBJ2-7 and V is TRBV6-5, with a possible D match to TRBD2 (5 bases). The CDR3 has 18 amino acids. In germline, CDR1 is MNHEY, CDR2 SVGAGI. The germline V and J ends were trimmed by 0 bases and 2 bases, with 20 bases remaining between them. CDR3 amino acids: CASSYSRPGIGGTYEQYF. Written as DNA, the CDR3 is TGTGCCAGCAGTTACTCAAGGCCCGGGATAGGCGGTACCTACGAGCAGTACTTC.

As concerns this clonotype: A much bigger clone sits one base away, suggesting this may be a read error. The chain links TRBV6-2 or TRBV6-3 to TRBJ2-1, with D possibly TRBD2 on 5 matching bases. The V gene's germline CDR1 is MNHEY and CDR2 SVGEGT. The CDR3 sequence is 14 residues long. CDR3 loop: CVSSSPSGHNEQFF. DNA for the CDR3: TGTGTCAGCAGTTCTCCGAGCGGCCACAATGAGCAGTTCTTC.